Listed here are 17 T cell receptor beta chains from one sample, sequenced in a study of T cells in Graves' hyperthyroidism and ophthalmopathy. Researchers took RNA transcripts and amplified the TCR beta CDR3 regions from them. A set of HTBI primers served as the primers for a first-round RT-PCR of the TCR CDR3. TCRdb fed the multiplex PCR reads into MiXCR, producing one record per CDR3 protein. The table shows more than 500,000 distinct CDR3 sequences, with roughly 15% occurring only once. The specimen sequenced was blood. The receptors were sampled from a woman in her twenties or thirties with Graves' ophthalmopathy.

There are many counts of this clonotype. Written as DNA, the CDR3 is TGTGCCTGGAGTGTTTGGACTAGCGGGGCAGATACGCAGTATTTT. This codes for CAWSVWTSGADTQYF. The genes are TRBV30 and TRBJ2-3, with TRBD2 matching 12 bases. Germline V gene data show CDR1 as GTSNPN and CDR2 as SVGIG (reference sequence). Trimming at V came to 0 bases and at J to 4 bases, leaving 2 bases not matched to a gene. The CDR3 is made up of 15 amino acids.

This clonotype came up a few times. V gene TRBV7-9 combines with J gene TRBJ2-7; 9 nucleotides line up with TRBD1. The CDR3 consists of 15 residues. Germline loops: CDR1 SEHNR, CDR2 FQNEAQ (reference sequence). J was trimmed by 1 base and V by 5 bases; bases with no gene match: 6. The CDR3 protein is CASSLWTGASYEQYF. CDR3 nucleotides: TGTGCCAGCAGCCTCTGGACAGGGGCGTCCTACGAGCAGTACTTC.

The rearrangement links TRBV18 to TRBJ2-1; D is ambiguous. The germline gives CDR1 KGHSH, CDR2 LQKENI. The V end lost 0 bases, the J end lost 5 bases, and 11 bases lay between the germline ends. The CDR3 covers 15 residues. The CDR3 DNA reads TGTGCCAGCTCACCACCAAACCCAGACAACAATGAGCAGTTCTTC. The encoded protein is CASSPPNPDNNEQFF.

This clonotype was observed a few times. The rearrangement links TRBV12-3 or TRBV12-4 to TRBJ1-3, with a possible D match to TRBD1 (5 bases). This CDR3 contains 16 residues. Trimming shortened V by 6 bases and J by 0 bases, and 15 bases separated the two germline ends. The CDR3 loop reads CASSAQGALSGNTIYF. The CDR3 nucleotides are TGTGCCAGCAGCGCGCAGGGAGCGCTCTCTGGAAACACCATATATTTT.

This clonotype was seen ten or more times. V is TRBV28 and J is TRBJ1-2; D possibly corresponds to TRBD1 (6 bases). From germline, CDR1 is MDHEN and CDR2 SYDVKM. The CDR3 runs 15 residues. V was trimmed by 6 bases and J by 4 bases, leaving 18 bases between them. Written as DNA, the CDR3 is TGTGCCAGCAGAAGAACTAACAGGGTTTTCTATGGCTACACCTTC. Protein product: CASRRTNRVFYGYTF.

Ten or more counts support this clonotype. This sequence joins TRBV20-1 and TRBJ2-1; D perhaps matches TRBD2 (6 bases). This CDR3 region has 15 residues. V lost 5 bases and J lost 6, with 20 bases in between. Germline V lookup: CDR1 DFQATT, CDR2 SNEGSKA (reference sequence). The CDR3 DNA reads as TGCAGTGCTTCCCCGACGGGGGAGTGGCCCAATGAGCAGTTCTTC. Translation gives CSASPTGEWPNEQFF.

The CDR3 protein is CAIRSSGEADTQYF. The CDR3 DNA reads TGTGCCATCAGATCTAGCGGGGAAGCAGATACGCAGTATTTT. The chain employs TRBV10-3 and TRBJ2-3, with TRBD2 identical over 9 bases. Germline-derived CDR1 and CDR2 are ENHRY and SYGVKD. Trimming removed 6 bases from V and 4 bases from J; junction bases left unmatched: 5. The CDR3 spans 14 residues.

This clonotype was observed at least ten times. The chain recombines TRBV5-4 with TRBJ2-1; D may be TRBD2 (5 bases). The CDR3 covers 16 residues. With 0 bases removed from V and 9 bases from J, the gap between germline ends came to 19 bases. Germline assignment: CDR1 SGHNT and CDR2 YYREEE (reference sequence). The CDR3 DNA reads as TGTGCCAGCAGCTTGGATTTCGCGAGCTATGGGAGTGAGCAGTTCTTC. It encodes CASSLDFASYGSEQFF.

There are many counts of this clonotype. The gene calls are TRBV27 and TRBJ2-5; tentatively, D is TRBD2 (6 bases). Trimming shortened V by 0 bases and J by 10 bases, and 9 bases separated the two germline ends. The CDR3 totals 12 residues. Germline V gene data show CDR1 as MNHEY and CDR2 as SMNVEV (reference sequence). The CDR3 protein is CASSLSGGNQYF. As DNA, the CDR3 is TGTGCCAGCAGTTTATCGGGCGGGAACCAGTACTTC.

This clonotype was observed a few times. The chain has TRBV30 and TRBJ1-1; possibly TRBD1 for D (5 bases). Germline CDR1 and CDR2: GTSNPN and SVGIG (reference sequence). V lost 4 bases to trimming and J lost 4 bases, with 25 bases between them. This CDR3 region has 17 residues. The CDR3 nucleotides read TGTGCCTGGATGATACCGCCTGTTTTCGGCGGGGGCACTGAAGCTTTCTTT. Its translation: CAWMIPPVFGGGTEAFF.

The chain carries TRBV5-8 and TRBJ2-3; D is undetermined. Trimming pared 0 bases from V and 1 base from J, leaving 9 bases between. The CDR3 is 15 amino acids. Germline CDR1 SGHTS, CDR2 YDEGEE. The CDR3 loop is CASSLERPRTDTQYF. The CDR3 region has the DNA TGTGCCAGCAGCTTGGAACGACCTCGCACAGATACGCAGTATTTT.

This sequence joins TRBV24-1 and TRBJ2-3; D may be TRBD1 (5 bases). CDR3 length equals 17 residues. The V and J ends lost 1 base and 1 base respectively, with 14 bases between them. The germline V gene has CDR1 KGHDR and CDR2 SFDVKD. CDR3 nucleotides: TGTGCCACCAGTGATTTCTCGAAGGGGATAGGCACAGATACGCAGTATTTT. Residues: CATSDFSKGIGTDTQYF.

This clonotype was seen many times. The V call is TRBV11-2, the J call TRBJ2-3; D uncertain. V lost 5 bases and J 4 bases, leaving 16 bases between the germline ends. From germline, CDR1 is SGHAT and CDR2 FQNNGV. The CDR3 runs to 15 residues. This CDR3 reads CASSRASSLADTQYF. In DNA form, the CDR3 reads TGTGCCAGCAGCCGGGCTTCGTCCTTGGCAGATACGCAGTATTTT.

The rearrangement links TRBV20-1 to TRBJ2-5, with D maybe TRBD2 (5 bases). This CDR3 has 14 amino acids. Germline CDR1 is DFQATT and CDR2 is SNEGSKA (reference sequence). Deletions cut 2 bases from V and 9 bases from J, with 19 bases between. The CDR3 DNA reads as TGCAGTGCTAGAATGGGAGAGACCCGACTGGCCCAGTACTTC. Protein: CSARMGETRLAQYF.

The chain is built from TRBV29-1 and TRBJ2-7; maybe TRBD1 (6 bases). The CDR3 sequence is 16 residues long. V lost 1 base and J lost 3, with 19 bases in between. The germline gives CDR1 SQVTM, CDR2 ANQGSEA. CDR3 residues: CSVEGIQGSSSYEQYF. For the CDR3, the DNA is TGCAGCGTTGAAGGAATACAGGGATCAAGTAGCTACGAGCAGTACTTC.

This clonotype has at least ten counts. J is TRBJ2-1 and V is TRBV20-1; a weak D match, TRBD2 (6 bases). Between the trimmed V and J ends, which lost 7 bases and 6 bases, there was a span of 19 bases. This CDR3 is built from 14 residues. Germline V gene data show CDR1 as DFQATT and CDR2 as SNEGSKA (reference sequence). The CDR3 DNA reads as TGCAGTGTTAGGAGCCTAGCGACCCTCAATGAGCAGTTCTTC. This encodes CSVRSLATLNEQFF.

This clonotype occurred a few times. The CDR3 protein is CASSAAGEVNNEQFF. The CDR3 DNA is TGTGCCAGCAGCGCAGCCGGGGAGGTCAACAATGAGCAGTTCTTC. The chain couples TRBV9 to TRBJ2-1; possibly TRBD2 for D (6 bases). Germline V CDR1 and CDR2: SGDLS, YYNGEE. The ends were cut back, 3 bases at V and 5 bases at J, with 15 bases in the middle. The CDR3 consists of 15 residues.